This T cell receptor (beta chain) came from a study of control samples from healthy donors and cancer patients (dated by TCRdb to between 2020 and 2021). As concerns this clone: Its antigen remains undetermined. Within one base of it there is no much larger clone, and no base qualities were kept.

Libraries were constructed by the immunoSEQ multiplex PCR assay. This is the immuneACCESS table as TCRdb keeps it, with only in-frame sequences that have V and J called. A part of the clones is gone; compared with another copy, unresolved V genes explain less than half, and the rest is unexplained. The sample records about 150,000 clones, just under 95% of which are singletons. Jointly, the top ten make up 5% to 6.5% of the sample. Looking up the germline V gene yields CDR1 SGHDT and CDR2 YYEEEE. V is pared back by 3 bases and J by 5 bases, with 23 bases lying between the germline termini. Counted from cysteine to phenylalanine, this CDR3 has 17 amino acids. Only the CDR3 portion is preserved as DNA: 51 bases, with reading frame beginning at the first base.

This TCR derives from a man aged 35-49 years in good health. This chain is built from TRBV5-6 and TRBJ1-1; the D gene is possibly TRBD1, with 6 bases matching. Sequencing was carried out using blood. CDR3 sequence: CASSSNRWGAPRTEAFF. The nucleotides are TGTGCCAGCAGCTCGAACCGCTGGGGGGCCCCGAGGACTGAAGCTTTCTTT.